These T cell receptor beta chains were read from a single sample in a study of blood T cell repertoires in COVID-19. The protocol was immunoSEQ multiplex PCR, while the TCRdb copy is restricted to in-frame clones and leaves out a portion. The repertoire includes around 150,000 clones, 60% to 85% of them detected once, and roughly 8.4% sits in the top ten. Specimen: peripheral blood. These receptors were taken from a man in his sixties with acute or convalescent COVID-19. Each CDR3 is given with its conserved first and last residue.

V gene: TRBV18; CDR3 protein: CASSPIEQAEKLFF
V gene: TRBV18; CDR3 protein: CASSPLGAPDTEAFF
V gene: TRBV2; CDR3 protein: CASSPGNQPQHF
V gene: TRBV4-3; CDR3 protein: CASSQDTGQHNEQFF
V gene: TRBV7-8; CDR3 protein: CASSLEARGNEQFF
V gene: TRBV9; CDR3 protein: CASSVGGGGPNEKLFF
V gene: TRBV2; CDR3 protein: CASSGDWSSYEQYF
V gene: TRBV19; CDR3 protein: CASSTRLADTQYF
V gene: TRBV24-1; CDR3 protein: CATSDLPGTSVETQYF
V gene: TRBV11-2; CDR3 protein: CASSFPPGHLNTGELFF
V gene: TRBV5-1; CDR3 protein: CASSLALGQGYEQFF
V gene: TRBV7-7; CDR3 protein: CASSPYPGQGVQETQYF
V gene: TRBV5-8; CDR3 protein: CASSLAIGDGGGYTF
V gene: TRBV5-1; CDR3 protein: CASSLGGENTEAFF
V gene: TRBV4-3; CDR3 protein: CASSQDPRANTGELFF
V gene: TRBV11-3; CDR3 protein: CASSLEFTGADEQYF
V gene: TRBV3-1/TRBV3-2; CDR3 protein: CASSQDVAGGSTDTQYF
V gene: TRBV5-1; CDR3 protein: CASSLDLRLAGGVDTQYF
V gene: TRBV20-1; CDR3 protein: CSANRGYEQYF
V gene: TRBV13; CDR3 protein: CASSLRTGLNTEAFF
V gene: TRBV4-1; CDR3 protein: CASSPGWTSGNSYEQYF
V gene: TRBV29-1; CDR3 protein: CSVRQGAYEQYF
V gene: TRBV7-9; CDR3 protein: CASSLPDFNEKLFF
V gene: TRBV6-5; CDR3 protein: CASSYSQGANEKLFF
V gene: TRBV6-5; CDR3 protein: CASSYSPRDTQYF
V gene: TRBV10-1; CDR3 protein: CASSPTGDRDHNEQFF
V gene: TRBV7-9; CDR3 protein: CASSPYPWTQKQSYGYTF
V gene: TRBV4-2; CDR3 protein: CASSPGTGKQPEAFF
V gene: TRBV19; CDR3 protein: CASSINRNYGYTF
V gene: TRBV2; CDR3 protein: CASSRQGAVATNEKLFF
V gene: TRBV3-1/TRBV3-2; CDR3 protein: CASSQDGTDTDTQYF
V gene: TRBV7-3; CDR3 protein: CASSLTMRGLNEQFF
V gene: TRBV7-2; CDR3 protein: CASSPLQGGNYGYTF